The T cell receptor beta chain described here comes from a study of blood T cell repertoires in COVID-19. Study-wide context: PBMCs, B-cell-depleted T cells, or T cells were the source of the cDNA or gDNA that made up the material.

The CDR3 consists of 17 residues. The germline gives CDR1 SGHVS, CDR2 FNYEAQ. V shed 1 base, J shed 2 bases, and the junction held 8 bases outside the gene matches. Source study methods: Amplification of reference gene primers provided the estimated nucleated cell counts. Libraries were prepared by immunoSEQ multiplex PCR; TCRdb keeps only in-frame clonotypes and omits some of them. V and J calls and clone size are copied from that table; D and trimming were computed from the DNA. This table holds tens of thousands of clones, 70% to 85% found once. The chain is built from TRBV7-6 and TRBJ1-5, with TRBD1 identical over 7 bases. Sequenced sample: peripheral blood. The receptor was derived from a man aged 50-60 years with acute or convalescent COVID-19. This chain's CDR3 is CASSLEGRGIGNQPQHF. Written as DNA, the CDR3 is TGTGCCAGCAGCTTAGAGGGCAGGGGGATTGGCAATCAGCCCCAGCATTTT.